The 20 T cell receptor beta chains below all came from one sample that was sequenced in a study of regulatory T cells in long-lasting Graves disease (dated by TCRdb to 2020 to 2022). Interpreted using the paper, the time point label stands for: newly diagnosed GD, antithyroid drugs for less than 3 months. For both TCR sequencing and RNA sequencing, RNA was extracted from PBMCs in TRIzol. Library preparation was by multiplex PCR. Sequencing was performed on an Illumina HiSeq 4000. TCR beta libraries were built with iRepertoire HTBI primers and Arm-PCR amplification of CDR3 regions. Clones were called with MiXCR by TCRdb after fastp trimmed the public reads at Q25, and only in-frame beta chains were retained. Each CDR3 protein appears once, grouped with its most common genes and DNA. The sample data list 400,000 to 450,000 distinct CDR3 sequences, and around 14% of these were observed just once. The ten most abundant clones make up over 15% of the sample.

Another study also made use of these data, one on T cells in Graves' hyperthyroidism and ophthalmopathy.

The starting material was peripheral blood mononuclear cells (PBMCs), obtained at new diagnosis, from a patient treated with antithyroid drugs. The receptors here all came from a woman aged 25-40 years with Graves disease. Donor details come from another sample of the same person, matched by shared clones.

This sequence joins TRBV5-1 and TRBJ2-1; D is possibly TRBD1 (5 bases). CDR1 is SGHRS and CDR2 is YFSETQ in the germline V gene. V lost 1 base, J lost 4 bases, and 12 bases lay in between. The CDR3 runs 15 residues. In DNA form, the CDR3 reads TGCGCCAGCAGCTTGCTGCAGGGAATTTACAATGAGCAGTTCTTC. It is translated as CASSLLQGIYNEQFF. Supplemented by reference TRBV5-1 and TRBJ2-1, the full variable domain reads KAGVTQTPRYLIKTRGQQVTLSCSPISGHRSVSWYQQTPGQGLQFLFEYFSETQRNKGNFPGRFSGRQFSNSRSEMNVSTLELGDSALYLCASSLLQGIYNEQFFGPGTRLTVL.

Many counts were recorded for this clonotype. The CDR3 bases are TGTGCCAGCAGCCCCCCGGGACAGGGTGAAGAGCAGTACTTC. Translation gives CASSPPGQGEEQYF. This sequence joins TRBV7-9 and TRBJ2-7, with TRBD1 identical over 9 bases. The CDR3 totals 14 residues. Germline CDR1 and CDR2: SEHNR and FQNEAQ (reference sequence). V shed 5 bases and J 7 bases; nucleotides not matched to a gene: 9.

V usage is TRBV20-1 and J usage is TRBJ1-5; D gene ambiguous. The CDR3 runs to 14 residues. V was clipped by 0 bases and J by 1 base, with 7 bases between them. Germline lookup yields CDR1 DFQATT and CDR2 SNEGSKA (reference sequence). The CDR3 spells CSAREGKSNQPQHF. The DNA for the CDR3 is TGCAGTGCTAGAGAGGGGAAAAGCAATCAGCCCCAGCATTTT.

The rearrangement links TRBV6-1 to TRBJ2-3, with D possibly matching TRBD2 (5 bases). Trimming shortened V by 5 bases and J by 3 bases, and 18 bases separated the two germline ends. The CDR3 totals 16 residues. Germline CDR1 reads MNHNS; CDR2 reads SASEGT. CDR3 nucleotides: TGTGCCAGCAGTCTCCTTGGGAGCGTTTGGACAGATACGCAGTATTTT. It codes for CASSLLGSVWTDTQYF.

The table lists this clonotype with many counts. V and J are TRBV30 and TRBJ2-7; D uncertain. Trimming took off 1 base at V and 6 bases at J, with 16 bases between the two ends. In germline, CDR1 is GTSNPN, CDR2 SVGIG (reference sequence). The CDR3 spans 14 residues. The CDR3 spells CAWSGQVINGEQYF. CDR3 in DNA: TGTGCCTGGAGTGGGCAAGTAATTAATGGCGAGCAGTACTTC.

At least ten counts were recorded for this clonotype. The V and J genes are TRBV5-1 and TRBJ1-2; D not certain. With 0 bases removed from V and 0 bases from J, the gap between germline ends came to 12 bases. The CDR3 totals 16 residues. Germline V CDR1 and CDR2: SGHRS, YFSETQ. CDR3 in amino acids: CASSLGATTSNYGYTF. CDR3 nucleotide sequence: TGCGCCAGCAGCTTGGGGGCCACAACTTCTAACTATGGCTACACCTTC.

There are many counts of this clonotype. The chain has TRBV2 and TRBJ2-1, with D perhaps matching TRBD2 (6 bases). Trimming stripped 2 bases from V and 6 bases from J, with 14 bases between. The CDR3 totals 15 residues. Germline lookup yields CDR1 SNHLY and CDR2 FYNNEI. The CDR3 nucleotides read TGTGCCAGCAGTGAACTGGCGGGACTCCTCAATGAGCAGTTCTTC. Its protein product is CASSELAGLLNEQFF.

This chain connects TRBV2 to TRBJ1-6; D perhaps matches TRBD1 (5 bases). The length of the CDR3 is 16 residues. From germline, CDR1 is SNHLY and CDR2 FYNNEI. The ends were cut back, 4 bases at V and 0 bases at J, with 10 bases in the middle. The DNA of the CDR3 is TGTGCCAGCAGTGGACAGAAGAGCTCCTATAATTCACCCCTCCACTTT. Encoded protein: CASSGQKSSYNSPLHF.

CDR3 sequence (DNA): TGTGCCAGCACTCTCGGGACAGGGTACTACAATGAGCAGTTCTTC. Translated: CASTLGTGYYNEQFF. V usage is TRBV6-1 and J usage is TRBJ2-1, with TRBD1 matching over 9 bases. This CDR3 spans 15 amino acids. The germline V gene has CDR1 MNHNS and CDR2 SASEGT. The ends lost 7 bases at V and 3 bases at J; junction bases unmatched: 7.

This clonotype was detected ten times or more. The chain links TRBV29-1 to TRBJ2-1, with D perhaps assigned TRBD1 or TRBD2 (5 bases each). CDR3 length equals 13 residues. Germline CDR1 SQVTM, CDR2 ANQGSEA. V lost 4 bases and J lost 5, with 12 bases in between. The CDR3 nucleotides are TGCAGCGTTGTTGGGACCGGCCACAATGAGCAGTTCTTC. Residues: CSVVGTGHNEQFF.

This clonotype was detected a few times. The V call is TRBV20-1, the J call TRBJ1-6, with TRBD1 as a possible D gene (5 bases). Trimming took 5 bases from V and 4 from J, leaving 9 bases between them. CDR1 is DFQATT and CDR2 is SNEGSKA in the germline V gene (reference sequence). The CDR3 spans 13 residues. CDR3 in DNA: TGCAGTGCTGAGGCAGGGTATAATTCACCCCTCCACTTT. As protein: CSAEAGYNSPLHF.

This clonotype was detected ten times or more. The V gene is TRBV20-1, the J gene TRBJ2-3; a possible D gene is TRBD2 (5 bases). Trimming left V 5 bases short and J 6 bases short, with 18 bases between. The length of the CDR3 is 14 residues. The germline gives CDR1 DFQATT, CDR2 SNEGSKA (reference sequence). The CDR3 region is CSAEADTPPDTQYF. The CDR3, as DNA: TGCAGTGCTGAAGCGGATACCCCGCCTGATACGCAGTATTTT.

This clonotype was detected only a few times. V usage is TRBV9 and J usage is TRBJ2-5; D may correspond to TRBD1 or TRBD2 (5 bases each). This CDR3 is built from 16 residues. Germline V gene data show CDR1 as SGDLS and CDR2 as YYNGEE. The V gene lost 2 bases and the J gene lost 0 bases, with 14 bases spanning the gap. CDR3 nucleotides: TGTGCCAGCAGCGTCCGGGACGGACGGTACCAAGAGACCCAGTACTTC. It specifies CASSVRDGRYQETQYF.

This clonotype showed up many times. J is TRBJ2-1 and V is TRBV27; no reliable D call. The germline V and J ends were trimmed by 4 bases and 6 bases, with 7 bases remaining between them. Germline lookup yields CDR1 MNHEY and CDR2 SMNVEV (reference sequence). This CDR3 is 12 amino acids long. The CDR3 region is CASSYTGNEQFF. CDR3 sequence (DNA): TGTGCCAGCAGTTACACCGGCAATGAGCAGTTCTTC.

The chain couples TRBV9 to TRBJ2-5, with D possibly TRBD2 on 7 matching bases. Germline lookup yields CDR1 SGDLS and CDR2 YYNGEE. V was clipped by 4 bases and J by 2 bases, with 18 bases between them. The CDR3 is 16 amino acids. CDR3 in amino acids: CASSRGASGQQETQYF. The CDR3 bases are TGTGCCAGCAGCAGGGGGGCTAGCGGCCAACAAGAGACCCAGTACTTC.

This clonotype was picked up many times. The chain recombines TRBV2 with TRBJ2-3, with a weak D call TRBD2 (5 bases). The germline V gene encodes CDR1 SNHLY and CDR2 FYNNEI. The CDR3 length is 13 residues. V was trimmed by 2 bases and J by 10 bases, leaving 13 bases between them. The DNA of the CDR3 is TGTGCCAGCAGTGAACCCGGGAATGGACCGCAGTATTTT. This codes for CASSEPGNGPQYF.

A few counts support this clonotype. This rearrangement joins TRBV7-9 to TRBJ2-5; the D gene is possibly TRBD2 (6 bases). Germline CDR1 is SEHNR and CDR2 is FQNEAQ (reference sequence). This CDR3 is 14 amino acids long. Trimming left V 8 bases short and J 6 bases short, with 19 bases between. CDR3 bases: TGTGCCAGCGGTCTAGCGAAGGGTAGGCAGACCCAGTACTTC. It translates to CASGLAKGRQTQYF.

This chain uses TRBV27 with TRBJ1-1; no definite D call. This CDR3 spans 15 amino acids. The ends were cut back, 2 bases at V and 1 base at J, with 11 bases in the middle. Germline-derived CDR1 and CDR2 are MNHEY and SMNVEV (reference sequence). CDR3 amino acids: CASSLRTLGNTEAFF. The CDR3 DNA reads TGTGCCAGCAGTTTACGGACCCTCGGGAACACTGAAGCTTTCTTT.

The V gene is TRBV19, the J gene TRBJ2-1, with D perhaps TRBD1 or TRBD2 (5 bases each). CDR1 and CDR2 from the germline V gene are LNHDA and SQIVND (reference sequence). Trimming pared 5 bases from V and 5 bases from J, leaving 10 bases between. CDR3 length equals 13 residues. CDR3 amino acids: CASSWDGNNEQFF. In DNA form, the CDR3 reads TGTGCCAGTAGTTGGGACGGAAACAATGAGCAGTTCTTC.

V gene TRBV4-1 combines with J gene TRBJ2-4, with 7 bases that match TRBD1. With 2 bases clipped from V and 0 bases from J, the junction kept 7 bases outside the gene matches. The length of the CDR3 is 17 residues. Per the germline V gene, CDR1 is MGHRA and CDR2 is YSYEKL. The CDR3 region is CASSQPTGAVAKNIQYF. The CDR3 nucleotides are TGCGCCAGCAGCCAACCTACAGGGGCCGTAGCCAAAAACATTCAGTACTTC.